The 9 T cell receptor beta chains in this list originate from one sample, sequenced in a study of response to subunit inactivated influenza vaccine. MiXCR was run by TCRdb on the RT-PCR reads, yielding one entry per CDR3 protein. The table includes about 500,000 distinct CDR3 sequences, under 15% detected once. This material consisted of PBMCs from blood, taken about 40 days after vaccination. The source of these receptors is a man between 50 and 59 years old who received an inactivated influenza vaccine.

This chain connects TRBV10-3 to TRBJ1-4; TRBD1 matches 12 bases. V was pared by 6 bases and J by 5 bases, with 4 bases of the junction left unmatched. Germline V CDR1 and CDR2: ENHRY, SYGVKD. The CDR3 has 15 residues. This CDR3 reads CAIRGTGGPNEKLFF. The CDR3 DNA reads TGTGCCATCAGAGGGACAGGGGGCCCCAATGAAAAACTGTTTTTT.

At least ten counts were recorded for this clonotype. The gene calls are TRBV29-1 and TRBJ2-7; a weak D match, TRBD1 (5 bases). This CDR3 is 12 amino acids long. Germline V gives CDR1 SQVTM, CDR2 ANQGSEA. Between the trimmed V and J ends, which lost 5 bases and 3 bases, there was a span of 11 bases. CDR3 sequence: CSVRQRDYEQYF. The CDR3 DNA follows: TGCAGCGTTAGACAGAGAGACTACGAGCAGTACTTC.

The genes are TRBV6-6 and TRBJ1-5; no reliable D call. Germline V lookup: CDR1 MNHNY, CDR2 SVGAGI (reference sequence). The CDR3 contains 13 residues. V was cut by 0 bases and J by 6 bases, with 6 bases left in between. In nucleotides, the CDR3 is TGTGCCAGCAGTTACTCGGTGGGTCAGCCCCAGCATTTT. This translates into CASSYSVGQPQHF.

This clonotype was seen many times. The rearrangement links TRBV29-1 to TRBJ2-1, with a weak D call TRBD2 (5 bases). V was clipped by 8 bases and J by 5 bases, with 10 bases between them. Per the germline V gene, CDR1 is SQVTM and CDR2 is ANQGSEA. The CDR3 is 11 amino acids. Here the CDR3 reads CSPGLNNEQFF. As DNA, the CDR3 is TGCAGCCCCGGACTGAACAATGAGCAGTTCTTC.

This clonotype showed up just a few times. The rearrangement links TRBV7-2 to TRBJ2-2; 8 nucleotides line up with TRBD1. V lost 2 bases to trimming and J lost 0 bases; unmatched junction nucleotides: 5. Germline V CDR1 and CDR2: SGHTA, FQGNSA. The CDR3 has 17 residues. CDR3 DNA sequence: TGTGCCAGCAGCTTAATGTCGGGACAGGCGAACACCGGGGAGCTGTTTTTT. As protein: CASSLMSGQANTGELFF.

A remark on this clonotype: The junction and the germline gene differ at one end; a read error may be behind it. The chain has TRBV6-2 or TRBV6-3 and TRBJ1-2; a possible D gene is TRBD1 (6 bases). CDR1 is MNHEY and CDR2 is SVGEGT in the germline V gene. The CDR3 spans 15 residues. The CDR3 DNA is TGTACCAGCAGTTACGGACAGCGGATAGGCTATGGCTACACCTTC. This encodes CTSSYGQRIGYGYTF.

The chain joins TRBV21-1 to TRBJ2-1; the table calls TRBD2, which could not be checked here. TRBV21-1 is termed a pseudogene. The CDR3 runs to 16 residues. The CDR3 bases are TGTGCCAGCAGCAAAGTTAGCGGGACGGGGTTCGTTGAGCAGTTCTTC. Its protein is CASSKVSGTGFVEQFF.

In this sample, this clonotype turned up many times. CDR3 loop: CASTPRRGGETQYF. In DNA form, the CDR3 reads TGTGCCAGCACACCCCGTCGAGGGGGAGAGACCCAGTACTTC. This rearrangement joins TRBV12-3 or TRBV12-4 to TRBJ2-5, with D possibly being TRBD1 (6 bases). V gave up 7 bases and J gave up 4 bases, with 16 bases separating them. CDR3 size: 14 residues.

This clonotype was picked up a small number of times. This chain connects TRBV6-2 or TRBV6-3 to TRBJ2-1; 9 bases agree with TRBD1. The CDR3 is 14 amino acids. With V trimmed by 5 bases and J by 6 bases, 5 bases remained unmatched. The germline V gene encodes CDR1 MNHEY and CDR2 SVGEGT. CDR3 protein: CASSRTGASNEQFF. As DNA, the CDR3 is TGTGCCAGCAGTAGGACAGGGGCGAGCAATGAGCAGTTCTTC.